This T cell receptor beta chain was sequenced during a study of blood T cell repertoires in COVID-19. Study-wide context: Both acute and convalescent COVID-19 samples were obtained from the United States, Italy and Spain. Sources were T cells, B-cell-depleted T cells, or PBMCs; the material itself was cDNA or gDNA.

Per the original methods: It was from reference gene primer amplification that nucleated cell counts were estimated. Libraries were prepared by immunoSEQ multiplex PCR; TCRdb keeps only in-frame clonotypes and omits some of them. That table supplies the V and J calls and clone size; D and trimming were determined from the DNA. The data contain 90,000 to 150,000 clones, 60% to 85% of them singletons. The CDR3 runs to 16 residues. The germline gives CDR1 SGHRS, CDR2 YFSETQ. The ends were cut back, 4 bases at V and 2 bases at J, with 19 bases in the middle. The V gene is TRBV5-1, the J gene TRBJ2-7; tentative D call: TRBD1 (6 bases). This clonotype was obtained from a man between 65 and 79 years old with acute or convalescent COVID-19. The sample was peripheral blood. The CDR3, as DNA: TGCGCCAGCAGCCCGGCCACGACAGGCATTACCTACGAGCAGTACTTC. The encoded protein is CASSPATTGITYEQYF.